This record looks at one T cell receptor beta chain sequence and its context. Its target is not known. PCR employed 60 Vbeta and 13 Jbeta primers. TCRdb keeps only in-frame clones here, not all; method: immunoSEQ multiplex PCR. The sample lists about 300,000 clones, about nine tenths occurring once. The data stem from a study of cytomegalovirus exposure and HLA in healthy donors. Overall study findings and caveats: One variant, a missense change in DCLRE1C, was linked in a later analysis to TCR beta V- and J-gene trimming. It was shown in a later analysis that HLA-associated TCR beta chains were more clonally expanded than other, equally common chains.

Healthy donors of bone marrow made up the group. Looked up from germline, CDR1 is LGHNA and CDR2 is YSLEER. Trimming shortened V by 0 bases and J by 3 bases, and 23 bases separated the two germline ends. CDR3 size: 20 residues. Material: PBMCs. This sequence was found in a man aged 40-50 years in good health and CMV-seropositive. The V call is TRBV4-3, the J call TRBJ2-2, with D tentatively TRBD2 (5 bases). This CDR3 reads CASSQDHGGLPGVYTGELFF. In nucleotides, the CDR3 is TGCGCCAGCAGCCAAGATCATGGAGGACTCCCCGGGGTCTACACCGGGGAGCTGTTTTTT.